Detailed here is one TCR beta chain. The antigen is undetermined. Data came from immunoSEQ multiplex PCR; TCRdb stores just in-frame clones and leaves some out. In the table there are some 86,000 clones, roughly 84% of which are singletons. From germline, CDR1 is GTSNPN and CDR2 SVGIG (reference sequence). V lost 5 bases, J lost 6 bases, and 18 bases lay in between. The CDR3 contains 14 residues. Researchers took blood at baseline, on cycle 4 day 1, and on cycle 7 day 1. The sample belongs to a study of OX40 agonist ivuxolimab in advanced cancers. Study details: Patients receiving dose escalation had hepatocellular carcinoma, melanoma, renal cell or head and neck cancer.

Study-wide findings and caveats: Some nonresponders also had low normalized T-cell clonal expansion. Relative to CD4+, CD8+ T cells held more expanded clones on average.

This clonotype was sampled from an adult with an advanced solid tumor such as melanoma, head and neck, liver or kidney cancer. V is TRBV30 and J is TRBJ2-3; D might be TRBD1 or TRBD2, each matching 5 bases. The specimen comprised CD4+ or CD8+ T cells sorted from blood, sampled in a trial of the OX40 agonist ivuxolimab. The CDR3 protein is CAWSSPGPVDTQYF. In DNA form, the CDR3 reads TGTGCCTGGTCTTCCCCGGGACCTGTGGATACGCAGTATTTT.